This T cell receptor beta chain came from a study of cytomegalovirus exposure and HLA in healthy donors. In this sample, this clone turned up a few times. J gave up 5 bases and V 0 bases, and 8 bases lay outside the gene matches. This CDR3 spans 17 amino acids. Germline V gene sequence: CDR1 MGHRA, CDR2 YSYEKL. The PCR had 60 Vbeta and 13 Jbeta primers. Clones were read by immunoSEQ multiplex PCR, and TCRdb kept only the in-frame ones, dropping some. The top ten clones hold 2.5% to 3.5% of a sample with some 100,000 clones, around three quarters of them seen once. This TCR came from a male donor in good health and CMV-seropositive. The chain employs TRBV4-1 and TRBJ2-7, with 12 bases aligning to TRBD2. The sequenced material came from PBMCs. This chain's CDR3 is CASSQDSVGLAGNEQYF. CDR3 DNA sequence: TGCGCCAGCAGCCAAGATAGTGTTGGACTAGCGGGGAACGAGCAGTACTTC.